This T cell receptor (beta chain) was identified in a study of siplizumab effects on memory and regulatory T cells. Study-wide points: Contribution to the alloresponse seemed major for naive T cells, which also seemed more diverse than memory cells.

The ends were cut back, 7 bases at V and 5 bases at J, with 15 bases in the middle. Germline V gives CDR1 MNHEY, CDR2 SVGAGI. The CDR3 has 13 residues. A 37°C coculture lasting more than five days was applied to the mixed lymphocyte reaction cells. For this clone: Its matching antigen is unknown.

TCRdb's copy holds only in-frame clones and misses some; the assay was immunoSEQ multiplex PCR. The sample has about 15,000 clones, roughly 40% seen once. The sequence came from a human donor in good health; the cells came from an allogeneic mixed lymphocyte reaction. Some clones in this sample may be carry-over from other donors' samples. The chain carries TRBV6-5 and TRBJ2-7; possibly TRBD2 for D (6 bases). Input material: CFSE-low (dividing) CD4+ T cells sorted from an allogeneic mixed lymphocyte reaction. CDR3 region: CASNLVWGDEQYF. CDR3 nucleotide sequence: TGTGCCAGCAATTTAGTTTGGGGGGACGAGCAGTACTTC.